This paragraph covers one T cell receptor (beta chain) sequence. Original handling: By means of reference gene primer amplification, nucleated cell counts were estimated. Here immunoSEQ multiplex PCR was the method, and the copy in TCRdb shows in-frame clones only, minus some. The DNA gave D and trimming, while V, J and clone size come from that table. Among under 200,000 clones, over 75% were seen once, and the ten largest hold 5% to 8.5%. This sample stems from a study of blood T cell repertoires in COVID-19. Study-level background: Sites across the United States, Italy and Spain contributed samples from acute and convalescent COVID-19. PBMCs, B-cell-depleted T cells, or T cells were the source of the cDNA or gDNA that made up the material.

The CDR3 runs 15 residues. Trimming left V 1 base short and J 4 bases short, with 13 bases between. Germline V gives CDR1 MGHRA, CDR2 YSYEKL. The TCR sequence derives from a man between 65 and 85 years old with active or convalescent COVID-19. The genes are TRBV4-1 and TRBJ1-1, with D maybe TRBD1 (6 bases). The source material was peripheral blood. The CDR3 DNA sequence: TGCGCCAGCAGCCAAGGTCAGGGGCAGGTCACTGAAGCTTTCTTT. Translated: CASSQGQGQVTEAFF.